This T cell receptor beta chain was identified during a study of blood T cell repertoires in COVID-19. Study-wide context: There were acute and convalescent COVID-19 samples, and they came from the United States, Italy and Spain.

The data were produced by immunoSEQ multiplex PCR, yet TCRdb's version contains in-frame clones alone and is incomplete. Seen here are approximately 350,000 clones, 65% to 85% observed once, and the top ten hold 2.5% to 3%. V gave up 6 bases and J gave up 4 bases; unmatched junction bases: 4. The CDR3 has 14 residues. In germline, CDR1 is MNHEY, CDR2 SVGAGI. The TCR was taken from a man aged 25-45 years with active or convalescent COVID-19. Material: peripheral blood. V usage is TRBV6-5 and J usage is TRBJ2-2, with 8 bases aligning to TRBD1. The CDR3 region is CASSPGQVTGELFF. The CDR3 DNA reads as TGTGCCAGCAGCCCGGGACAGGTCACCGGGGAGCTGTTTTTT.